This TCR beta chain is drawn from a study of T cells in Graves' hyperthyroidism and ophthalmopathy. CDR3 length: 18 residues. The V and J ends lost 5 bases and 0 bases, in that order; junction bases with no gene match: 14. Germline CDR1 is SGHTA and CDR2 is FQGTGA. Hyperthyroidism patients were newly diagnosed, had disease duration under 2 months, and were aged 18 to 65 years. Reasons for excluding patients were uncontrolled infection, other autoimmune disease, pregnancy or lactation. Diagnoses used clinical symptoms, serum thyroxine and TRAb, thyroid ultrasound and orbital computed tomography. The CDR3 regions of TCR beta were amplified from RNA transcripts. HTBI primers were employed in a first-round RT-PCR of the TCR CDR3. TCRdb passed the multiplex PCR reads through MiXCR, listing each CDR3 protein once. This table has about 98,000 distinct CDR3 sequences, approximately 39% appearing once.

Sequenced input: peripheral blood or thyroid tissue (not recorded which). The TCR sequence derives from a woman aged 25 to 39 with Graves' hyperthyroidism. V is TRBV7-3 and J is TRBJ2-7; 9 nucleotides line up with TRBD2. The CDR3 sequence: CASSGSDALSGSSYEQYF. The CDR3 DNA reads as TGTGCCAGCAGCGGGTCCGACGCGCTTAGCGGGAGCTCCTACGAGCAGTACTTC.